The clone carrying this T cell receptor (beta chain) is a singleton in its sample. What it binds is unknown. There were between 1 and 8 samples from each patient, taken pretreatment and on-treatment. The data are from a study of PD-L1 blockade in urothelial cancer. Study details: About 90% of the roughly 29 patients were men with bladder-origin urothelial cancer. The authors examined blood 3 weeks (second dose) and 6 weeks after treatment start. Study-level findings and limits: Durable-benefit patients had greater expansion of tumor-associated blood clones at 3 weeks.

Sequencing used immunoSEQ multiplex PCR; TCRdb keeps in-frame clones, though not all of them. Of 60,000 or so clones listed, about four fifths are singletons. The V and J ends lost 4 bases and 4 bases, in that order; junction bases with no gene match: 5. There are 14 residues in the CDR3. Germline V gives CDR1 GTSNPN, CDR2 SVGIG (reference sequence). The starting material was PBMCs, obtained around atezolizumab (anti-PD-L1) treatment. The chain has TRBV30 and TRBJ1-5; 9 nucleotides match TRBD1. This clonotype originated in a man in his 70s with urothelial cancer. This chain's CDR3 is CAWTTGGLNQPQHF. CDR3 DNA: TGTGCCTGGACGACAGGGGGTTTGAATCAGCCCCAGCATTTT.